This T cell receptor (beta chain) was identified in a study of beta chain features in type 1 diabetes. All of the isolated RNA was reverse transcribed, so expressed TCRB transcripts were sequenced. Stem cell-like memory T cell samples averaged about 1 million reads. Repertoires were generated with immunoSEQ multiplex PCR, while TCRdb's copy carries only in-frame clones and drops some. The table has tens of thousands of clones, roughly 34% seen once. A note on this clone: What it binds is not known.

Study-wide results and caveats: Naive, central memory and Treg TCRB repertoires appeared more alike in patients than in healthy donors.

Sequencing was performed on stem cell memory CD4+ T cells from blood. This receptor was taken from a woman between 18 and 30 years old in good health.

CDR3: CSADRAGGYTF. CDR3 bases: TGCAGTGCCGACCGAGCGGGCGGCTACACCTTC. The V call is TRBV20-1, the J call TRBJ1-2; no definite D call. This CDR3 region has 11 residues. CDR1 is DFQATT, CDR2 SNEGSKA, per germline (reference sequence). Deletions cut 6 bases from V and 8 bases from J, with 13 bases between.